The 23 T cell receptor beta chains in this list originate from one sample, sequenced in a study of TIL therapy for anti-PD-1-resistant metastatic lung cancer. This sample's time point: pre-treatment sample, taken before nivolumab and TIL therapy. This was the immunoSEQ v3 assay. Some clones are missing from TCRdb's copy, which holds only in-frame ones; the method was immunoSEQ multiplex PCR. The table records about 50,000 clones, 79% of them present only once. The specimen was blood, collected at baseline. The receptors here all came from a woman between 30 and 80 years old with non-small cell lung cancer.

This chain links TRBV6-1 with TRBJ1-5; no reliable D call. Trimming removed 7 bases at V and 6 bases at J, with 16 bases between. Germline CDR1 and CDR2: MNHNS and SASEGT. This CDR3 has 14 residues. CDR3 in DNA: TGTGCCAGCAACCTAGACCCGTTGGGTCAGCCCCAGCATTTT. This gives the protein CASNLDPLGQPQHF.

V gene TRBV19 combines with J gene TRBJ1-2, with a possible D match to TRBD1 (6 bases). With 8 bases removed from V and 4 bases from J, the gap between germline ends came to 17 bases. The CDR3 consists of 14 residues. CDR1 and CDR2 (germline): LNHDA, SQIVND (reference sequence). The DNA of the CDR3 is TGTGCCAGTGGATCGGACAGCAAGGTCTATGGCTACACCTTC. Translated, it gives CASGSDSKVYGYTF.

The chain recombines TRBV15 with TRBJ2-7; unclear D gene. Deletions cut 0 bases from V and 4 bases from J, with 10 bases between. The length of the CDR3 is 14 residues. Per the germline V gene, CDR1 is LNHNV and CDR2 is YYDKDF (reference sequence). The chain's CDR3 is CATSRDRNGYEQYF. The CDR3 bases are TGTGCCACCAGCAGAGATCGGAATGGGTACGAGCAGTACTTC.

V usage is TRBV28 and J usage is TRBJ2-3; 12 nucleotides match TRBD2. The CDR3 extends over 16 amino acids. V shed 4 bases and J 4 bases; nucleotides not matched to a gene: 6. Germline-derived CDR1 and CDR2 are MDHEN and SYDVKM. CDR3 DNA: TGTGCCAGCAGTTACCGACTAGCGGGAGAGGCAGATACGCAGTATTTT. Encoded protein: CASSYRLAGEADTQYF.

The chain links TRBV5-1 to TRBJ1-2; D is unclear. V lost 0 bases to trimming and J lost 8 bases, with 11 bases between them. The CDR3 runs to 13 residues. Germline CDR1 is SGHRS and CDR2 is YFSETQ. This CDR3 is CASSLGGDRGYTF. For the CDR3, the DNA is TGCGCCAGCAGCTTGGGGGGAGACCGGGGCTACACCTTC.

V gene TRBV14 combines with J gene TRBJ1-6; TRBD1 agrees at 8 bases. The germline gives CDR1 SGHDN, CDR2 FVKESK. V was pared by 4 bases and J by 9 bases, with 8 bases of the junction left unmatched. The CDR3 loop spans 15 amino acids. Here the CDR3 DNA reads TGTGCCAGCAGCCGATTAGATGACAGGGGTTCACCCCTCCACTTT. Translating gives CASSRLDDRGSPLHF.

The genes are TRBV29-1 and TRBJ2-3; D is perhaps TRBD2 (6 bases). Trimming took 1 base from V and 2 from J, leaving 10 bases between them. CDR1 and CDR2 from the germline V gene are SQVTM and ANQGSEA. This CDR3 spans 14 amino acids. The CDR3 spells CSVEGRGFTDTQYF. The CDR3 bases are TGCAGCGTTGAAGGGAGGGGCTTCACAGATACGCAGTATTTT.

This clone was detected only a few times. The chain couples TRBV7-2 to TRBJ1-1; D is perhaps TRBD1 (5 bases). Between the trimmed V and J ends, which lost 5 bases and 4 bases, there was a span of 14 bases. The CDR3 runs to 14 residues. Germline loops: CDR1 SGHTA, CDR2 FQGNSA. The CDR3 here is CASSRMQGATEAFF. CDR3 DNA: TGTGCCAGCAGCCGAATGCAGGGCGCCACTGAAGCTTTCTTT. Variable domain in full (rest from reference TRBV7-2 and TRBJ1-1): GAGVSQSPSNKVTEKGKDVELRCDPISGHTALYWYRQSLGQGLEFLIYFQGNSAPDKSGLPSDRFSAERTGGSVSTLTIQRTQQEDSAVYLCASSRMQGATEAFFGQGTRLTVV.

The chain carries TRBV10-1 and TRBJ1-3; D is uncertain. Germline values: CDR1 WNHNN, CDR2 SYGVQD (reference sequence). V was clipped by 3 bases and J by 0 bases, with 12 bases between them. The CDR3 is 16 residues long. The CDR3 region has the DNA TGCGCCAGCAGTGAACGGACGGGAAGCTCTGGAAACACCATATATTTT. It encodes CASSERTGSSGNTIYF.

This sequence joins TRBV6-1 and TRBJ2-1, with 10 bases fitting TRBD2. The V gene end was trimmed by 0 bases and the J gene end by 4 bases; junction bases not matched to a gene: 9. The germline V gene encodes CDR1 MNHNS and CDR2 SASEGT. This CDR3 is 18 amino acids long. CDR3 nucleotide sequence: TGTGCCAGCAGTGAAGCGGGGCTAGCGGGGGTCGCATACAATGAGCAGTTCTTC. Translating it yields CASSEAGLAGVAYNEQFF.

The chain's CDR3 is CASSQMYEQYF. CDR3 DNA: TGTGCCAGCAGCCAGATGTACGAGCAGTACTTC. The rearrangement links TRBV14 to TRBJ2-7, with D unclear. Trimming stripped 3 bases from V and 4 bases from J, with 4 bases between. The CDR3 consists of 11 residues. Per germline, CDR1 SGHDN and CDR2 FVKESK.

The CDR3 DNA sequence: TGTGCCAGCAGCCCCGGGACAGGGTACCAAGAGACCCAGTACTTC. Translating gives CASSPGTGYQETQYF. J is TRBJ2-5 and V is TRBV7-3; 9 bases are shared with TRBD1. The CDR3 spans 15 residues. Trimming at V came to 5 bases and at J to 0 bases, leaving 4 bases not matched to a gene. Germline values: CDR1 SGHTA, CDR2 FQGTGA.

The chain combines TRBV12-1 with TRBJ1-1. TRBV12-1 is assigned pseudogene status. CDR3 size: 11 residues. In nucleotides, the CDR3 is TGTGCCAGCAGCTGGACCACTGAAGCTTTCTTT. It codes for CASSWTTEAFF.

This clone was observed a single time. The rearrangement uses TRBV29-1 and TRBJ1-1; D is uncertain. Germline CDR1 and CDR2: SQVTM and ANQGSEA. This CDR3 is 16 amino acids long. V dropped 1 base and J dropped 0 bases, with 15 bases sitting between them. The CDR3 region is CSVEAGWGALNTEAFF. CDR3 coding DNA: TGCAGCGTTGAAGCGGGGTGGGGAGCCTTGAACACTGAAGCTTTCTTT. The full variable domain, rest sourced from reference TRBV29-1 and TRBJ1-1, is SAVISQKPSRDICQRGTSLTIQCQVDSQVTMMFWYRQQPGQSLTLIATANQGSEATYESGFVIDKFPISRPNLTFSTLTVSNMSPEDSSIYLCSVEAGWGALNTEAFFGQGTRLTVV.

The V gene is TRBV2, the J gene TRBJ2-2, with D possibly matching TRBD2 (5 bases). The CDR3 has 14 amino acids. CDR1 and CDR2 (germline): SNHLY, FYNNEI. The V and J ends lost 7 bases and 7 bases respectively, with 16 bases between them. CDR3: CASIRTWTGGELFF. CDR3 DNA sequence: TGTGCCAGCATTAGGACTTGGACGGGCGGGGAGCTGTTTTTT. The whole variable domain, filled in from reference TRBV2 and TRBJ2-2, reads EPEVTQTPSHQVTQMGQEVILRCVPISNHLYFYWYRQILGQKVEFLVSFYNNEISEKSEIFDDQFSVERPDGSNFTLKIRSTKLEDSAMYFCASIRTWTGGELFFGEGSRLTVL.

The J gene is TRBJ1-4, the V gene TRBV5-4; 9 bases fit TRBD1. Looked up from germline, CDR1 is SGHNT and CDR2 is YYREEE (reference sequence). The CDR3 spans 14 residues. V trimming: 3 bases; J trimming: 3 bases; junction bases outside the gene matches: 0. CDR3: CASSWDRANEKLFF. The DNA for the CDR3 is TGTGCCAGCAGCTGGGACAGGGCTAATGAAAAACTGTTTTTT.

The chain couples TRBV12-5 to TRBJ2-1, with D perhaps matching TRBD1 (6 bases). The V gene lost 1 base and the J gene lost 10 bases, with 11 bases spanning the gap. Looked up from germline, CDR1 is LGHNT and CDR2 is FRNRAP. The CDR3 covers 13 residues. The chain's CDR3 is CASGLAAGTEQFF. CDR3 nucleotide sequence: TGTGCTAGTGGTTTGGCTGCCGGGACAGAGCAGTTCTTC.

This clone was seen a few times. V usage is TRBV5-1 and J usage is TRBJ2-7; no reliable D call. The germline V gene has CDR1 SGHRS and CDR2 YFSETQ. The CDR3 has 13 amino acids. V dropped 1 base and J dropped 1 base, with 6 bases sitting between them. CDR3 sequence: CASSLSVSYEQYF. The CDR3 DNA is TGCGCCAGCAGCTTGTCGGTTTCCTACGAGCAGTACTTC.

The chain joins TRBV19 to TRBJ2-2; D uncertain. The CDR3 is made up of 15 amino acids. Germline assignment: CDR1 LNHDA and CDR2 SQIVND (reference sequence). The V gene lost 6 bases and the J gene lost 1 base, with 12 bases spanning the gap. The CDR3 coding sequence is TGTGCCAGTAGGCCGGATCGGGTGAACACCGGGGAGCTGTTTTTT. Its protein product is CASRPDRVNTGELFF.

The CDR3 nucleotides are TGTGCCAGCAGTTCTATGTACGAGCAGTACTTC. This sequence encodes CASSSMYEQYF. This chain joins TRBV28 and TRBJ2-7; no firm D call. The V gene's germline CDR1 is MDHEN and CDR2 SYDVKM. CDR3 size: 11 residues. Trimming pared 4 bases from V and 4 bases from J, leaving 5 bases between.

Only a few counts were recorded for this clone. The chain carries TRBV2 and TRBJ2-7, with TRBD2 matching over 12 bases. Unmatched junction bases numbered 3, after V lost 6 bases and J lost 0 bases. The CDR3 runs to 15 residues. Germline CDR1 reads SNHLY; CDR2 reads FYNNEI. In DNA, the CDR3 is TGTGCCAGCAGAGGACTAGCGGGGACCTCCTACGAGCAGTACTTC. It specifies CASRGLAGTSYEQYF. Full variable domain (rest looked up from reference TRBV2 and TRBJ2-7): EPEVTQTPSHQVTQMGQEVILRCVPISNHLYFYWYRQILGQKVEFLVSFYNNEISEKSEIFDDQFSVERPDGSNFTLKIRSTKLEDSAMYFCASRGLAGTSYEQYFGPGTRLTVT.

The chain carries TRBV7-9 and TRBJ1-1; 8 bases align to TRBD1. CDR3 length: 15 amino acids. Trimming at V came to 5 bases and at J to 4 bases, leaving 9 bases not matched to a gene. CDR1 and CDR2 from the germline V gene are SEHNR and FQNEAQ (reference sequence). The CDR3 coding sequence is TGTGCCAGCAGCCCACGGACAGGGCGGGGCACTGAAGCTTTCTTT. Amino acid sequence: CASSPRTGRGTEAFF.

The CDR3 DNA sequence: TGTGCCAGCAGCTTGGAAGGGCGGGGAGGCTACACCTTC. Protein: CASSLEGRGGYTF. The chain combines TRBV5-6 with TRBJ1-2; no reliable D call. The CDR3 extends over 13 amino acids. Looked up from germline, CDR1 is SGHDT and CDR2 is YYEEEE. The V gene lost 0 bases and the J gene lost 8 bases, with 11 bases spanning the gap.